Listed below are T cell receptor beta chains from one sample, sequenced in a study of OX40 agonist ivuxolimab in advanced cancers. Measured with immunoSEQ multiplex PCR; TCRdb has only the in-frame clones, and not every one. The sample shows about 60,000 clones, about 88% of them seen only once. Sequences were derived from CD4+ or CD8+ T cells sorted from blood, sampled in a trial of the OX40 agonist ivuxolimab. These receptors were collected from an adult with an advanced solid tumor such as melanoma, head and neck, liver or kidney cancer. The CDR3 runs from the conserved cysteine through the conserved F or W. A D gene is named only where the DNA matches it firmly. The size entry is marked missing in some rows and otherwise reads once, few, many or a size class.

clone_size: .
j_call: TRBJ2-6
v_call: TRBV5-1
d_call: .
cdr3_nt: TGCGCCAGCAGCGCGGGGCCGGGGGCCAACGTCCTGACTTTC
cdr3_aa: CASSAGPGANVLTF

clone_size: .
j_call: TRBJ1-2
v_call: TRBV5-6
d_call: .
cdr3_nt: TGTGCCAGCAGCTTGGGTCGGGGGCGAATCTATGGCTACACCTTC
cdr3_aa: CASSLGRGRIYGYTF

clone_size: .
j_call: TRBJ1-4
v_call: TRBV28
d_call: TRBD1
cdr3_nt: TGTGCCAGCAGTTTATTGTGGACAGGGGTGGGGGAAAAACTGTTTTTT
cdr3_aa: CASSLLWTGVGEKLFF

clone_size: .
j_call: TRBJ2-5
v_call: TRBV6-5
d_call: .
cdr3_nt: TGTGCCAGCAGTTACTCGGCTGACAGAAAAGAGACCCAGTACTTC
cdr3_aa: CASSYSADRKETQYF

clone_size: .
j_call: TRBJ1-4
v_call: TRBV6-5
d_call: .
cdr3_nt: TGTGCCAGCAGTGAGGGAGTCGCTTGGGAAAAACTGTTTTTT
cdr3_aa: CASSEGVAWEKLFF

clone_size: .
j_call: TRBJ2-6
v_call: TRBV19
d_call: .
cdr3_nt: TGTGCCAGTAGTAGCTGGGGCAACTCTGGGGCCAACGTCCTGACTTTC
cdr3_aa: CASSSWGNSGANVLTF

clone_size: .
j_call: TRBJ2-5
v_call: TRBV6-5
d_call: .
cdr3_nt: TGTGCCAGCAGTTCTAGCGCTACCTTTGGGACCCAGTACTTC
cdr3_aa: CASSSSATFGTQYF

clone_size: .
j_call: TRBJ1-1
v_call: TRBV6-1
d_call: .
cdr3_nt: TGTGCCAGTCGGGACTCGAACACTGAAGCTTTCTTT
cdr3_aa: CASRDSNTEAFF

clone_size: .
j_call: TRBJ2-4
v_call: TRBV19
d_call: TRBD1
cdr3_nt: TGTGCCAGTAGTATTAGACAGGGGAACATTCAGTACTTC
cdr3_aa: CASSIRQGNIQYF

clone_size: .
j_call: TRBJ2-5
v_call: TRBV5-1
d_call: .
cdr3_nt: TGCGCCAGCAGCTTAGATTCAGGAGGGATCCAAGAGACCCAGTACTTC
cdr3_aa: CASSLDSGGIQETQYF

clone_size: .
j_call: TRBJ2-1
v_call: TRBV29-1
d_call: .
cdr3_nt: TGCAGCGTGGGGTCGGCAGGGGGGTCCTACAATGAGCAGTTCTTC
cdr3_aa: CSVGSAGGSYNEQFF

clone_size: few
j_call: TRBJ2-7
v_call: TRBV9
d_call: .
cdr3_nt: TGTGCCAGCAGCGTAGTGCAGCATGAACCATTGTCAAGCGGAATGAAGAAAGCCTACGAGCAGTACTTC
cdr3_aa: CASSVVQHEPLSSGMKKAYEQYF

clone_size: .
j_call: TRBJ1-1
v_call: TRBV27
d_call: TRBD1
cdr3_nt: TGTGCCACCCGCCAAGGACAGGGGGCGTACACTGAAGCTTTCTTT
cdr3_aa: CATRQGQGAYTEAFF

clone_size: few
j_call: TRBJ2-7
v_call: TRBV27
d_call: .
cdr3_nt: TGTGCCAGCAGCCCAGGGGGGCAGTGGGGACACGAGCAGTACTTC
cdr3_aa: CASSPGGQWGHEQYF

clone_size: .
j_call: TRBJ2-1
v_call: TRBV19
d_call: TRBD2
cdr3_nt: TGTGCCAGTAGTCGACTAGCGGGAGGGTACAATGAGCAGTTCTTC
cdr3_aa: CASSRLAGGYNEQFF

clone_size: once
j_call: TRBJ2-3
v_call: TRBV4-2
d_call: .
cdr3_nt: TGTGCCAGCAGCCAACGGCCTACTAGCTCCGACTACACAGATACGCAGTATTTT
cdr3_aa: CASSQRPTSSDYTDTQYF

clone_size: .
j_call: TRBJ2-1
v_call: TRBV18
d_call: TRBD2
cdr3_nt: TGTGCCAGCTCACCACGAGTAGTAGCGGGGACGTACAATGAGCAGTTCTTC
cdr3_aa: CASSPRVVAGTYNEQFF

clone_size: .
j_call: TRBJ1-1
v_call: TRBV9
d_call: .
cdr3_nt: TGTGCCAGCAGCGTAGCACAGTCTAACACTGAAGCTTTCTTT
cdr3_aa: CASSVAQSNTEAFF

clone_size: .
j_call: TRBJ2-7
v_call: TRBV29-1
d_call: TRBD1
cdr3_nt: TGCAGCGCAGGGGGCAGGTACGAGCAGTACTTC
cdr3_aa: CSAGGRYEQYF

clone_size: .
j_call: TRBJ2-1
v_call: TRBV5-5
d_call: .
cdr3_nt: TGTGCCAGCAGCTTGCAGGGTCAGTCCTACAATGAGCAGTTCTTC
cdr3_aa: CASSLQGQSYNEQFF

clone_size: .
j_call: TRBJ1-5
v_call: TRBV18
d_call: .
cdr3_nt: TGTGCCAGCTCACCCGGGACTAGCAATCAGCCCCAGCATTTT
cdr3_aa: CASSPGTSNQPQHF

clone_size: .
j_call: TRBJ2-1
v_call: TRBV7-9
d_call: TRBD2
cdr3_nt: TGTGCCAGCAGCTTCGGGGGACTAGGTGAGCAGTTCTTC
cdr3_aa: CASSFGGLGEQFF

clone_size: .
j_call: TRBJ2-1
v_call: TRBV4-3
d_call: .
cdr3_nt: TGCGCCAGCAGCCAAGGGAGTCTAGTAGGAGGCAATGAGCAGTTCTTC
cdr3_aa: CASSQGSLVGGNEQFF

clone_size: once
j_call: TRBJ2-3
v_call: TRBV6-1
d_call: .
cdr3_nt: TGTGCCAGCAGTATAGCAGAGACGCAGTATTTT
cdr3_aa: CASSIAETQYF

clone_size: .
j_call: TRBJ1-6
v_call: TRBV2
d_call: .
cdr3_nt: TGTGCCAGCAGCCCGGGGGCACCTAATTCACCCCTCCACTTT
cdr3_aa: CASSPGAPNSPLHF

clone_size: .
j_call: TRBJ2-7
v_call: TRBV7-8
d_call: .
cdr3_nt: TGTGCCAGCAGCCCAGGGGGGCTAGCCCACGAGCAGTACTTC
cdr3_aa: CASSPGGLAHEQYF

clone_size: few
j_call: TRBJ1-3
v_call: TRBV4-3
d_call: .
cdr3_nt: TGCGCCAGCAGCCAAGTTTTGGTCGTAAACGCTTTCTCTGGAAACACCATATATTTT
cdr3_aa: CASSQVLVVNAFSGNTIYF

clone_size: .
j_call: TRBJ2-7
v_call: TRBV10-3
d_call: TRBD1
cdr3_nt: TGTGCCACACGGGACAGCTCCTACGAGCAGTACTTC
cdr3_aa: CATRDSSYEQYF

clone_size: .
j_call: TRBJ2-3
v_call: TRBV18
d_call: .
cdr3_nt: TGTGCCAGCTCACCACGAAGTCAGGGTACCCACACAGATACGCAGTATTTT
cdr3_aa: CASSPRSQGTHTDTQYF

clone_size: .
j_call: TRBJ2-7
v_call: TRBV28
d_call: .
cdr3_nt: TGTGCCAGCAAAATAGACTCAACACACGAGCAGTACTTC
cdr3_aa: CASKIDSTHEQYF

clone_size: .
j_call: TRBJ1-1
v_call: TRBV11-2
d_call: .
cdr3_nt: TGTGCCAGCACCCTAGGGGTGAACACTGAAGCTTTCTTT
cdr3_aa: CASTLGVNTEAFF

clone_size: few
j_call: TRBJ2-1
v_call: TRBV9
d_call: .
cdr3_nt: TGTGCCAGCAGCGTAGCTACGGACAGATCCTACAATGAGCAGTTCTTC
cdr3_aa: CASSVATDRSYNEQFF

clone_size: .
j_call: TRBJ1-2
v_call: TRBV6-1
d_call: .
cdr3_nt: TGTGCCAGCACCGACCCGGGGGCCTATGGCTACACCTTC
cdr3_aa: CASTDPGAYGYTF

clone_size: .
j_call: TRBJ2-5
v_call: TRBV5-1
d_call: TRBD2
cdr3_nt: TGCGCCAGCAGCTTCTCGAGCGGGGGGGCGGAGGAGACCCAGTACTTC
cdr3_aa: CASSFSSGGAEETQYF

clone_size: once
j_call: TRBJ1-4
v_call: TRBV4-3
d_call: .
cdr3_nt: TGCGCCAGCAGCCAAGATTTCACAGCTAATGAAAAACTGTTTTTT
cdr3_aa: CASSQDFTANEKLFF

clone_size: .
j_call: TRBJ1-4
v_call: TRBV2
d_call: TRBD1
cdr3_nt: TGTGCCAGCTGGGACAGTAGAAAACTGTTTTTT
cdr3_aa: CASWDSRKLFF

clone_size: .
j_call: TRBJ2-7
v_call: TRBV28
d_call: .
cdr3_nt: TGTGCCAGCAGAAACGAAGGGAGGAACTCCTACGAGCAGTACTTC
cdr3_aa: CASRNEGRNSYEQYF

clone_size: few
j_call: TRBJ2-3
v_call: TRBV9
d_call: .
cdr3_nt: TGTGCCAGCAGCGTAGGTATAGGTTGGGGTGCAGATACGCAGTATTTT
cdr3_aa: CASSVGIGWGADTQYF

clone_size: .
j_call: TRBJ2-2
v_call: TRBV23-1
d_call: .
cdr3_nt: TGCGCCAGCAGCCCCGCCCCCTCTCTTACAAAGACCGGGGAGCTGTTTTTT
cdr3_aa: CASSPAPSLTKTGELFF

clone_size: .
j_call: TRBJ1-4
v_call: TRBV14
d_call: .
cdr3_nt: TGTGCCAGCAGCCCTAACCTGCAGGGCGAAAAACTGTTTTTT
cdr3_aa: CASSPNLQGEKLFF

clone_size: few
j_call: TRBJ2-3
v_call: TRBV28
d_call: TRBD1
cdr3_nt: TGTGCCAGCAGCAGACAGGGCGCAGATACGCAGTATTTT
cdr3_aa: CASSRQGADTQYF

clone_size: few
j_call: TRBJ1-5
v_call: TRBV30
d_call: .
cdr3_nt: TGTGCCTGGGGCGGCAATCAGCCCCAGCATTTT
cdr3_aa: CAWGGNQPQHF

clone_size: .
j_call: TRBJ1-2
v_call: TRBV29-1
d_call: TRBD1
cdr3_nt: TGCAGCGCTGGGACAGGGATTAACTATGGCTACACCTTC
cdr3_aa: CSAGTGINYGYTF

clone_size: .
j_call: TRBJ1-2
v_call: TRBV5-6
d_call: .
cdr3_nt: TGTGCCAGCAGCTTGTATACGGTTGGTGGCTACACCTTC
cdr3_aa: CASSLYTVGGYTF

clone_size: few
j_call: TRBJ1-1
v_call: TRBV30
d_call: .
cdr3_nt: TGTGCCTGGAGTCGGGAGAACACTGAAGCTTTCTTT
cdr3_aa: CAWSRENTEAFF

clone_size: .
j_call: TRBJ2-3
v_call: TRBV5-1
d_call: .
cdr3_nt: TGCGCCAGCAGCGCCGCCCTCCGGGACATTGGTACAGATACGCAGTATTTT
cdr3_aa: CASSAALRDIGTDTQYF

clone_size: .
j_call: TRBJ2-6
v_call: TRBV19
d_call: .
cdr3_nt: TGTGCCAGTAGTACCGGATACTCTGGGGCCAACGTCCTGACTTTC
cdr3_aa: CASSTGYSGANVLTF

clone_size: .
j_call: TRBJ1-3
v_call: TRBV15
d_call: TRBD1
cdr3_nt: TGTGCCACCAGCAGGGACGTACAGGGGGCATCTGGAAACACCATATATTTT
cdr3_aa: CATSRDVQGASGNTIYF